This T cell receptor (beta chain) was recorded in a study of T cell repertoires in cytomegalovirus infection. Turning to the study itself: Use of recently identified HLA-C-restricted and well-studied HLA-B-restricted CMV epitopes was part of the study. Public TCR beta signatures were indicative of both CMV infection and a matching HLA type.

There are a few counts of this clonotype. Antigen unknown. Study-wide points: What dominated the ex vivo response were HLA-C-restricted CMV-specific TCR beta clonotypes. CMV carriers having the relevant HLA were flagged by cumulative public TCR beta family frequency.

The germline V gene has CDR1 LNHDA and CDR2 SQIVND (reference sequence). The CDR3 totals 15 residues. The V end lost 7 bases, the J end lost 0 bases, and 13 bases lay between the germline ends. TCRdb re-called the reads through MiXCR, storing one row per CDR3 protein. Counted here are about 920,000 distinct CDR3 sequences, roughly 31% occurring once; the ten biggest clones make up roughly 12%. The V gene is TRBV19, the J gene TRBJ2-1; D remains ambiguous. This TCR was recovered from a human donor in good health (CMV status not recorded). Some clones in this sample may be carry-over from other donors' samples. The sequences come from cultured CD8+ T cells from PBMCs, collected from culture after CMV antigen stimulation. The CDR3 DNA follows: TGTGCCAGTACCGAGTGGCCGAGCTCCTACAATGAGCAGTTCTTC. Translated: CASTEWPSSYNEQFF.